This TCR beta chain appears in the sequencing data of a study of OX40 agonist ivuxolimab in advanced cancers. Clones were read by immunoSEQ multiplex PCR, and TCRdb kept only the in-frame ones, dropping some. The data show roughly 65,000 clones, with about 82% seen just once and around 4% held by the top ten. Looked up from germline, CDR1 is LNHDA and CDR2 is SQIVND (reference sequence). The CDR3 runs 13 residues. The ends were cut back, 4 bases at V and 2 bases at J, with 8 bases in the middle. This sequence originates from an adult with an advanced solid tumor such as melanoma, head and neck, liver or kidney cancer. The chain links TRBV19 to TRBJ2-5; D possibly corresponds to TRBD2 (6 bases). The sequencing used CD4+ or CD8+ T cells sorted from blood, collected in a trial of the OX40 agonist ivuxolimab. CDR3 bases: TGTGCCAGTAGTACGGGACTTCAAGAGACCCAGTACTTC. This sequence encodes CASSTGLQETQYF. Based on the CDR3 plus reference TRBV19 and TRBJ2-5, the full variable domain is DGGITQSPKYLFRKEGQNVTLSCEQNLNHDAMYWYRQDPGQGLRLIYYSQIVNDFQKGDIAEGYSVSREKKESFPLTVTSAQKNPTAFYLCASSTGLQETQYFGPGTRLLVL.